Presented here are 2 T cell receptor beta chains from one specimen sequenced in a study of beta chain features in type 1 diabetes. General observations from the study: TCRB CDR3 length was moderately but significantly reduced in all four CD4+ subsets of Type 1 diabetes patients.

Isolated RNA was reverse transcribed in full, so expressed TCRB transcripts were sequenced. Method: immunoSEQ multiplex PCR; TCRdb's copy keeps in-frame clones and lacks some. In the table there are about 180,000 clones, over 6% of which are singletons. No antigen has been identified for these receptors. The sample comprised central memory CD4+ T cells from blood. The receptors were sampled from a man aged 18 to 29 with type 1 diabetes.

In this sample, this clone turned up a few times. V gene TRBV19 combines with J gene TRBJ2-1; 9 bases fit TRBD2. The germline gives CDR1 LNHDA, CDR2 SQIVND (reference sequence). The CDR3 runs to 16 residues. The V and J ends lost 4 bases and 0 bases, in that order; junction bases with no gene match: 4. In DNA form, the CDR3 reads TGTGCCAGTAGTACAAGTAGCGGGGGCTCCTACAATGAGCAGTTCTTC. Residues: CASSTSSGGSYNEQFF.

This clone has just a few counts. This chain uses TRBV28 with TRBJ2-3; D not certain. V shed 6 bases and J shed 7 bases, with 8 bases lying between them. The CDR3 is made up of 11 amino acids. Germline CDR1 and CDR2: MDHEN and SYDVKM. The CDR3 reads CASRNSYTQYF. CDR3 coding DNA: TGTGCCAGCAGAAACAGTTATACGCAGTATTTT.